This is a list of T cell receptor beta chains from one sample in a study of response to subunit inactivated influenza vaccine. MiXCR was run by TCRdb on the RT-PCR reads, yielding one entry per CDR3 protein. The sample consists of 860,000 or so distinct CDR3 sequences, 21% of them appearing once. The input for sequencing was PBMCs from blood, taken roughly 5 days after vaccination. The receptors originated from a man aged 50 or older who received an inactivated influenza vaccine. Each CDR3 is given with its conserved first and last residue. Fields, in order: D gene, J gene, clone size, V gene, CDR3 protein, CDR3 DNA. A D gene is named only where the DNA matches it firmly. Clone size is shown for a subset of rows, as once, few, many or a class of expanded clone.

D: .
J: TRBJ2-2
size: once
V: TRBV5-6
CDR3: CASSLVGPDTGELFF
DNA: TGTGCCAGCAGCTTGGTTGGGCCCGACACCGGGGAGCTGTTTTTT

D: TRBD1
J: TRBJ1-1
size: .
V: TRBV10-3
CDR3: CAISVTLQGSRTEAFF
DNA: TGTGCCATCAGCGTAACACTACAGGGGTCGAGGACTGAAGCTTTCTTT

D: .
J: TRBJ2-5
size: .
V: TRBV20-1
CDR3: CSARDQGVAETQYF
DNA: TGCAGTGCTAGAGATCAAGGGGTGGCAGAGACCCAGTACTTC

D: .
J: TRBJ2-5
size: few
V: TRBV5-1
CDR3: CASSLEVAVRETQYF
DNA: TGCGCCAGCAGCTTGGAGGTCGCGGTGCGAGAGACCCAGTACTTC

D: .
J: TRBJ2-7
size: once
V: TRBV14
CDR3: CASSQGLPYEQYF
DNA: TGTGCCAGCAGCCAAGGACTACCCTACGAGCAGTACTTC

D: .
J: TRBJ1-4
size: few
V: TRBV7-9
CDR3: CASSSSHRVEKLFF
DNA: TGTGCCAGCAGCTCAAGCCACCGGGTCGAAAAACTGTTTTTT

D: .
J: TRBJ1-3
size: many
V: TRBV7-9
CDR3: CASSPPLRSGNTIYF
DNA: TGTGCCAGCAGCCCCCCGTTGAGGTCGGGAAACACCATATATTTT

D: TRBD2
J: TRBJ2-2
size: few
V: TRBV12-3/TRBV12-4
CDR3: CASSTPSGVTGELFF
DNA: TGTGCCAGCAGTACACCTAGCGGGGTAACCGGGGAGCTGTTTTTT

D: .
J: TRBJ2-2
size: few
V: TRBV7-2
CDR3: CATGVGTQTGELFF
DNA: TGTGCCACCGGTGTGGGGACCCAAACCGGGGAGCTGTTTTTT

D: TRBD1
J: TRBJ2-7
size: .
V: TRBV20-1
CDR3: CSAPGQLSSYEQYF
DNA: TGCAGTGCGCCGGGACAGCTCAGCTCCTACGAGCAGTACTTC

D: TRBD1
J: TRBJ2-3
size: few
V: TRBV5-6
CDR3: CASSKDRGFDTDTQYF
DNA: TGTGCCAGCAGCAAGGACAGGGGATTTGACACAGATACGCAGTATTTT

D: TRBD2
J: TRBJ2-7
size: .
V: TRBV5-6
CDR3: CASSVGRGEQYF
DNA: TGTGCCAGCAGCGTCGGGAGGGGAGAGCAGTACTTC

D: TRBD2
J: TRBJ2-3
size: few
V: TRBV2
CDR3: CASRGLAGGPDTQYF
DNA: TGTGCCAGCAGGGGACTAGCGGGGGGGCCAGATACGCAGTATTTT

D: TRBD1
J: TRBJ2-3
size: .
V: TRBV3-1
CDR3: CASGRDRVPTVATTF
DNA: TGTGCCAGCGGCCGCGACAGGGTACCGACGGTAGCGACAACTTTT

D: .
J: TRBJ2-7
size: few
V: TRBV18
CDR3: CASSPSGLGSSYEQYF
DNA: TGTGCCAGCTCACCAAGCGGACTGGGCAGCTCCTACGAGCAGTACTTC

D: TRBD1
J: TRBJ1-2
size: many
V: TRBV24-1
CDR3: CATSDPDRTYGYTF
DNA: TGTGCCACCAGTGATCCGGACAGGACCTATGGCTACACCTTC

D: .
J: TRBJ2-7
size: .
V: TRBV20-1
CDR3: CSARPLFPTYEQYF
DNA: TGCAGTGCTAGACCCCTCTTCCCGACCTACGAGCAGTACTTC

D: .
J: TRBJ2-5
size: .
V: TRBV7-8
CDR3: CASSIIATQETQYF
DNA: TGTGCCAGCAGCATAATAGCGACTCAAGAGACCCAGTACTTC

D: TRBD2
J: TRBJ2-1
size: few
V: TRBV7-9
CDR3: CASSTGTSGTNEQFF
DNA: TGTGCCAGCAGCACCGGGACTAGCGGGACTAATGAGCAGTTCTTC

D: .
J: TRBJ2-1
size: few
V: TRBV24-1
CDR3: CATSDYDRRGSNEQFF
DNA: TGTGCCACCAGTGACTACGACAGGAGGGGATCCAATGAGCAGTTCTTC

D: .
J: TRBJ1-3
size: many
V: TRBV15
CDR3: CATSREGRYSGNTIYF
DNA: TGTGCCACCAGCAGAGAGGGGCGGTACTCTGGAAACACCATATATTTT

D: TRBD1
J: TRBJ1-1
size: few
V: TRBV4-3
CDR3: CASSQVGRGEAFF
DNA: TGCGCCAGCAGCCAAGTAGGCAGGGGGGAAGCTTTCTTT

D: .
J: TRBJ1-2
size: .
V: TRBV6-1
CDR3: CASSAGTLLF
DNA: TGTGCCAGCAGTGCCGGGACACTCCTCTTC

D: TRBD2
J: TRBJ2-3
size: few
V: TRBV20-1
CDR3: CSARDVQREGPQDTQYF
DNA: TGCAGTGCTAGAGATGTCCAGCGGGAGGGCCCCCAAGATACGCAGTATTTT

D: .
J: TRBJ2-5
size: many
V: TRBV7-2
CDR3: CASSSQASQETQYF
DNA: TGTGCCAGCAGCTCACAGGCATCCCAAGAGACCCAGTACTTC

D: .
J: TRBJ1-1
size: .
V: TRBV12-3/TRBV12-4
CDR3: CASSSSVGTEAFF
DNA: TGTGCCAGCAGCAGCTCGGTAGGCACTGAAGCTTTCTTT

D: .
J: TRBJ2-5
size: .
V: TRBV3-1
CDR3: CASSQAGGKETQYF
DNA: TGTGCCAGCAGCCAAGCAGGAGGGAAAGAGACCCAGTACTTC

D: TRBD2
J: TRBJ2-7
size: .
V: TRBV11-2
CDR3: CASSRGGTNYEQYF
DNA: TGTGCCAGCAGCCGCGGCGGGACTAACTACGAGCAGTACTTC

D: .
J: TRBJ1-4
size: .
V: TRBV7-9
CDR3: CASSLSQGRVEKLFF
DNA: TGTGCCAGCAGCCTGAGCCAGGGAAGAGTCGAAAAACTGTTTTTT

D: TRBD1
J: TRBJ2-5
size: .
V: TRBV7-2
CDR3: CASSLHRGAVGETQYF
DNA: TGTGCCAGCAGCTTACACAGGGGAGCAGTTGGAGAGACCCAGTACTTC

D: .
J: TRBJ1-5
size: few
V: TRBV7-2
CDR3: CASGHNQPQHF
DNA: TGTGCCAGCGGACATAATCAGCCCCAGCATTTT

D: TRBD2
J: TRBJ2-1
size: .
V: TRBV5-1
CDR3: CATRGVYYNEQFF
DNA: TGCGCCACCCGGGGGGTTTACTACAATGAGCAGTTCTTC

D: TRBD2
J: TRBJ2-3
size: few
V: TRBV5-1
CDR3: CASSLLPAGGSDTQYF
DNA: TGCGCCAGCAGCTTGCTGCCAGCGGGAGGGTCAGATACGCAGTATTTT